The rows below give T cell receptor beta chains drawn from one sample of a study of blood T cell repertoires in COVID-19. Produced via immunoSEQ multiplex PCR; TCRdb's table is partial and in-frame only. The sample yields about 160,000 clones, about four fifths seen once. Input material: peripheral blood. These receptors were collected from a man aged 40-49 years who had recovered from COVID-19. Both conserved end residues are part of each CDR3. The D gene is left open where the match is weak. Not every row has a clone size; where given, it reads once, few, many or a size class.

D gene	V gene	clone size	J gene	CDR3 protein	CDR3 DNA
TRBD2	TRBV11-2	-	TRBJ2-3	CASSVRLAGASDTQYF	TGTGCCAGCAGCGTCCGACTAGCGGGGGCTTCAGATACGCAGTATTTT
-	TRBV5-8	many	TRBJ1-1	CASSLGGPTEAFF	TGTGCCAGCAGCTTGGGAGGGCCCACTGAAGCTTTCTTT
-	TRBV4-2	few	TRBJ2-5	CASSQVWATEETQYF	TGTGCCAGCAGCCAAGTATGGGCCACGGAAGAGACCCAGTACTTC
TRBD1	TRBV15	-	TRBJ2-3	CATSGRRTGITDTQYF	TGTGCCACCAGCGGTCGGCGGACAGGGATCACAGATACGCAGTATTTT
-	TRBV4-2	-	TRBJ1-2	CASSQTRGRDGYTF	TGTGCCAGCAGCCAAACCAGGGGAAGGGATGGCTACACCTTC
TRBD1	TRBV19	once	TRBJ2-7	CASKKPGQGYEQYF	TGTGCCAGTAAGAAGCCGGGACAGGGTTACGAGCAGTACTTC
TRBD1	TRBV6-6	-	TRBJ1-1	CASTRYPGGPTEAFF	TGTGCCAGCACCCGCTATCCAGGGGGTCCCACTGAAGCTTTCTTT
TRBD1	TRBV28	-	TRBJ2-7	CASSPWTGGSYEQYF	TGTGCCAGCAGTCCCTGGACAGGGGGCTCCTACGAGCAGTACTTC
-	TRBV4-3	-	TRBJ2-1	CASSQARSSYNEQFF	TGCGCCAGCAGCCAGGCTAGGAGCTCCTACAATGAGCAGTTCTTC
-	TRBV19	once	TRBJ2-5	CASSMNREETQYF	TGTGCCAGTAGTATGAACAGGGAAGAGACCCAGTACTTC
TRBD1	TRBV19	-	TRBJ2-7	CASRSTGTGRYEQYF	TGTGCCAGTAGGTCAACCGGGACAGGGAGATACGAGCAGTACTTC
-	TRBV19	-	TRBJ2-7	CASSIYSHYEQYF	TGTGCCAGTAGTATTTACAGTCACTACGAGCAGTACTTC
-	TRBV3-1/TRBV3-2	once	TRBJ2-7	CASSQAPVGAYEQYF	TGTGCCAGCAGCCAAGCCCCGGTCGGTGCCTACGAGCAGTACTTC
-	TRBV7-9	-	TRBJ2-2	CASSLVPMSGIKTGELFF	TGTGCCAGCAGCTTAGTTCCTATGTCAGGGATAAAAACCGGGGAGCTGTTTTTT
TRBD1	TRBV6-4	-	TRBJ1-2	CASSETGGDGYTF	TGTGCCAGCAGTGAAACAGGGGGCGATGGCTACACCTTC
TRBD2	TRBV19	-	TRBJ2-3	CASSGRGRDTQYF	TGTGCCAGTAGTGGGCGGGGGAGGGATACGCAGTATTTT
-	TRBV15	once	TRBJ2-2	CATGQGISGELFF	TGTGCCACTGGTCAGGGGATTTCCGGGGAGCTGTTTTTT
-	TRBV29-1	-	TRBJ1-1	CSVGHREAFF	TGCAGCGTTGGCCACAGGGAAGCTTTCTTT
TRBD1	TRBV6-4	-	TRBJ1-2	CASSVSWGQGTNYGYTF	TGTGCCAGCAGCGTATCCTGGGGACAGGGGACTAACTATGGCTACACCTTC
TRBD1	TRBV4-3	-	TRBJ1-2	CASRETGQNYGYTF	TGCGCCAGCAGAGAAACGGGACAGAACTATGGCTACACCTTC
-	TRBV10-2	-	TRBJ1-1	CASSDTGGEAFF	TGCGCCAGCAGTGATACGGGGGGCGAAGCTTTCTTT
-	TRBV19	-	TRBJ2-2	CASSTDSFNTGELFF	TGTGCCAGTAGTACAGACAGTTTCAACACCGGGGAGCTGTTTTTT